The 26 T cell receptor beta chains given below trace back to one sample, sequenced in a study of regulatory T cells in long-lasting Graves disease. Described time point: newly diagnosed GD, antithyroid drugs for less than 3 months. Construction of the TCR library relied on RNA isolated from PBMCs. With iRepertoire HTBI primers and Arm-PCR of CDR3 regions, TCR beta libraries were built. TCRdb reanalysed the multiplex PCR reads using MiXCR and keeps one entry per CDR3 protein. Of 400,000 to 650,000 distinct CDR3 sequences in the sample, roughly a sixth were seen once. The sample was also reused in another study, on T cells in Graves' hyperthyroidism and ophthalmopathy.

This sample comprised peripheral blood mononuclear cells (PBMCs), obtained at new diagnosis, from a patient treated with antithyroid drugs. These receptors were taken from a woman aged 35-65 years with Graves disease.

A word on this clonotype: A read error may produce the germline difference seen at one junction end. CDR3 sequence (DNA): TGTGCCAGTAGTATCCTGAACTCTGAAGCTTTCTTT. This gives the protein CASSILNSEAFF. The rearrangement joins TRBV19 to TRBJ1-1; D uncertain. Germline loops: CDR1 LNHDA, CDR2 SQIVND (reference sequence). The CDR3 contains 12 residues.

Many counts were recorded for this clonotype. V and J are TRBV28 and TRBJ2-3; D gene uncertain. V lost 4 bases, J lost 6 bases, and 8 bases lay in between. Germline V gene sequence: CDR1 MDHEN, CDR2 SYDVKM. CDR3 length: 12 residues. CDR3 sequence (DNA): TGTGCCAGCAGTTCCCTGCTGGATACGCAGTATTTT. Translated: CASSSLLDTQYF.

The CDR3 nucleotides read TGCGCCAGCAGCCAAGAGAGGGTACGGCAGCCCCAGCATTTT. Translated, it gives CASSQERVRQPQHF. The chain uses TRBV4-1 and TRBJ1-5; no clear D gene. V lost 0 bases and J lost 7, with 10 bases in between. This CDR3 region has 14 residues. Per germline, CDR1 MGHRA and CDR2 YSYEKL.

This clonotype was detected ten times or more. The CDR3 sequence: CASSQPGRDYNEQFF. In nucleotides, the CDR3 is TGTGCCAGCAGCCAGCCCGGGCGGGACTACAATGAGCAGTTCTTC. The chain recombines TRBV6-2 or TRBV6-3 with TRBJ2-1, with D perhaps TRBD2 (6 bases). CDR3 length: 15 amino acids. Trimming cost V 6 bases and J 3 bases, with 15 bases left between them. Germline CDR1 is MNHEY and CDR2 is SVGEGT.

The sample holds many counts of this clonotype. V usage is TRBV20-1 and J usage is TRBJ2-5, with D tentatively TRBD1 (5 bases). Germline assignment: CDR1 DFQATT and CDR2 SNEGSKA (reference sequence). V was clipped by 3 bases and J by 5 bases, with 7 bases between them. The CDR3 consists of 11 residues. As DNA, the CDR3 is TGCAGTGCTAGCTCAGGGGAGACCCAGTACTTC. Protein: CSASSGETQYF.

This clonotype was recorded many times. V usage is TRBV20-1 and J usage is TRBJ2-7; 7 bases map to TRBD1. The CDR3 is 12 residues long. Trimming removed 3 bases from V and 7 bases from J; junction bases left unmatched: 6. Germline CDR1 and CDR2: DFQATT and SNEGSKA (reference sequence). The chain's CDR3 is CSARYGQEEQYF. The CDR3 DNA is TGCAGTGCTAGGTACGGACAGGAGGAGCAGTACTTC.

This clonotype has a count of ten or more. The chain has TRBV20-1 and TRBJ1-6; TRBD1 aligns across 8 bases. After removal of 3 bases from V and 0 bases from J, the junction contained 4 bases not matched to a gene. Per germline, CDR1 DFQATT and CDR2 SNEGSKA (reference sequence). This CDR3 region has 16 residues. The CDR3 DNA is TGCAGTGCTAGGCGACAGGGGAGCTCCTATAATTCACCCCTCCACTTT. Amino acids: CSARRQGSSYNSPLHF.

This clonotype was picked up many times. The CDR3 protein is CASADRGGQPQHF. DNA of the CDR3: TGTGCCAGCGCGGACAGGGGAGGCCAGCCCCAGCATTTT. The V call is TRBV6-2 or TRBV6-3, the J call TRBJ1-5; 9 nucleotides agree with TRBD1. Trimming took 8 bases from V and 7 from J; bases not matched to a gene: 6. Germline CDR1 reads MNHEY; CDR2 reads SVGEGT. The CDR3 has 13 amino acids.

The chain is built from TRBV7-3 and TRBJ1-1; D call uncertain. The CDR3 totals 13 residues. Germline CDR1 reads SGHTA; CDR2 reads FQGTGA. The V and J ends lost 6 bases and 4 bases respectively, with 12 bases between them. The CDR3 protein is CASSSYRGTEAFF. The DNA for the CDR3 is TGTGCCAGCAGTTCCTACCGCGGCACTGAAGCTTTCTTT.

The genes are TRBV28 and TRBJ1-1; a weak D match, TRBD1 (5 bases). With 6 bases removed from V and 1 base from J, the gap between germline ends came to 18 bases. Germline-derived CDR1 and CDR2 are MDHEN and SYDVKM. The CDR3 runs 16 residues. The CDR3 nucleotides are TGTGCCAGCAGCGTAGGTAATAGGGGACCGAACACTGAAGCTTTCTTT. Translating it yields CASSVGNRGPNTEAFF.

The chain has TRBV20-1 and TRBJ1-2; D remains ambiguous. The CDR3 runs to 14 residues. Germline CDR1 is DFQATT and CDR2 is SNEGSKA (reference sequence). V lost 0 bases to trimming and J lost 0 bases, with 8 bases between them. The CDR3 DNA reads as TGCAGTGCTAGAGATGGGAGCTCTAACTATGGCTACACCTTC. As protein: CSARDGSSNYGYTF.

This clonotype was detected ten times or more. V gene TRBV2 combines with J gene TRBJ2-1; TRBD2 matches 8 bases. The V segment lost 0 bases and the J segment 0 bases; nucleotides outside the gene matches: 4. The CDR3 has 17 amino acids. The germline CDR1 and CDR2 sequences are SNHLY and FYNNEI. In DNA, the CDR3 is TGTGCCAGCAGTGAAGCCGTAGCGGGGAGCTCCTACAATGAGCAGTTCTTC. Its translation: CASSEAVAGSSYNEQFF.

This clonotype came up many times. The V gene is TRBV10-3, the J gene TRBJ2-5; D not certain. V lost 0 bases and J lost 5, with 13 bases in between. CDR1 is ENHRY and CDR2 is SYGVKD in the germline V gene. This CDR3 is built from 15 residues. In nucleotides, the CDR3 is TGTGCCATCAGTGAGTCGAGTCTGGCAAGGGAGACCCAGTACTTC. This translates into CAISESSLARETQYF.

This clonotype showed up just a few times. The chain has TRBV6-1 and TRBJ1-2; D might be TRBD1 (6 bases). The CDR3 has 14 residues. The V end lost 4 bases, the J end lost 0 bases, and 9 bases lay between the germline ends. From germline, CDR1 is MNHNS and CDR2 SASEGT. DNA of the CDR3: TGTGCCAGCAGTGGACAGGCAACTAACTATGGCTACACCTTC. Translated, it gives CASSGQATNYGYTF.

There are many counts of this clonotype. The chain has TRBV7-6 and TRBJ2-3, with 12 bases lining up with TRBD2. The J segment lost 4 bases and the V segment lost 4 bases, leaving 3 bases of the junction unmatched. This CDR3 has 15 residues. The germline CDR1 and CDR2 sequences are SGHVS and FNYEAQ. The CDR3 DNA reads as TGTGCCAGCAGCTCTAGCGGGGGGGCATCAGATACGCAGTATTTT. This codes for CASSSSGGASDTQYF.

This clonotype was observed at least ten times. The rearrangement links TRBV12-3 or TRBV12-4 to TRBJ1-2; possibly TRBD1 for D (5 bases). The V gene lost 7 bases and the J gene lost 0 bases, with 18 bases spanning the gap. This CDR3 is 16 amino acids long. The CDR3 DNA follows: TGTGCCAGCACCCCGGGTCAGGGACGCCCTAACTATGGCTACACCTTC. This sequence encodes CASTPGQGRPNYGYTF.

This clonotype was recorded at least ten times. The chain couples TRBV3-1 to TRBJ2-1, with D possibly TRBD2 on 6 matching bases. V was clipped by 10 bases and J by 0 bases, with 13 bases between them. This CDR3 has 14 residues. The germline gives CDR1 LGHDT, CDR2 YNNKEL (reference sequence). The CDR3 bases are TGTGCCACCTCACGGGAGAGCTCCTACAATGAGCAGTTCTTC. Amino acid sequence: CATSRESSYNEQFF.

At least ten counts were recorded for this clonotype. V is TRBV24-1 and J is TRBJ1-1; the D gene is possibly TRBD1 (6 bases). The CDR3 spans 15 residues. Trimming took 4 bases from V and 0 from J, leaving 11 bases between them. The germline gives CDR1 KGHDR, CDR2 SFDVKD. CDR3 bases: TGTGCCACCAGTGACTCCCGGGACATGAACACTGAAGCTTTCTTT. As protein: CATSDSRDMNTEAFF.

This clonotype was detected a few times. The genes are TRBV28 and TRBJ1-3; no definite D call. V lost 8 bases and J lost 6, with 14 bases in between. This CDR3 spans 13 amino acids. The germline CDR1 and CDR2 sequences are MDHEN and SYDVKM. For the CDR3, the DNA is TGTGCCAGCCGCCTCGGGAACCAAAACACCATATATTTT. Translated: CASRLGNQNTIYF.

This clonotype turned up a few times. This rearrangement joins TRBV12-3 or TRBV12-4 to TRBJ2-1; D not certain. CDR3 size: 13 residues. The V gene lost 5 bases and the J gene lost 2 bases, with 7 bases spanning the gap. The CDR3 is CASSDETYNEQFF. In nucleotides, the CDR3 is TGTGCCAGCAGTGATGAAACCTACAATGAGCAGTTCTTC.

This clonotype was seen a handful of times. The rearrangement uses TRBV10-1 and TRBJ2-2, with D unclear. Germline loops: CDR1 WNHNN, CDR2 SYGVQD (reference sequence). V lost 2 bases and J lost 6, with 7 bases in between. The CDR3 consists of 13 residues. CDR3 DNA: TGCGCCAGCAGTGAGGAATGGTCCGGGGAGCTGTTTTTT. It specifies CASSEEWSGELFF.

This clonotype has ten or more counts. The chain links TRBV2 to TRBJ2-5; a possible D gene is TRBD1 (5 bases). The CDR3 contains 12 residues. Trimming pared 6 bases from V and 2 bases from J, leaving 7 bases between. Germline V CDR1 and CDR2: SNHLY, FYNNEI. The CDR3 spells CASRTDQETQYF. CDR3 nucleotide sequence: TGTGCCAGCAGGACAGATCAAGAGACCCAGTACTTC. Complete variable domain (other parts from reference TRBV2 and TRBJ2-5): EPEVTQTPSHQVTQMGQEVILRCVPISNHLYFYWYRQILGQKVEFLVSFYNNEISEKSEIFDDQFSVERPDGSNFTLKIRSTKLEDSAMYFCASRTDQETQYFGPGTRLLVL.

Many counts were recorded for this clonotype. The CDR3 region is CASSPRTGATYEQYF. The DNA of the CDR3 is TGTGCCAGCAGTCCCCGGACAGGCGCCACCTACGAGCAGTACTTC. The chain employs TRBV12-3 or TRBV12-4 and TRBJ2-7; 7 positions match TRBD1. With V trimmed by 5 bases and J by 2 bases, 9 bases remained unmatched. This CDR3 is built from 15 residues.

The chain joins TRBV3-1 to TRBJ1-5; D possibly corresponds to TRBD1 (6 bases). Germline values: CDR1 LGHDT, CDR2 YNNKEL (reference sequence). There are 12 residues in the CDR3. V was cut by 1 base and J by 15 bases, with 13 bases left in between. The CDR3 reads CASSQARGGLHF. Here the CDR3 DNA reads TGTGCCAGCAGCCAAGCCCGGGGGGGCCTGCATTTT.

There are many counts of this clonotype. The rearrangement uses TRBV20-1 and TRBJ1-2, with a tentative D call TRBD1 (5 bases). The V end lost 6 bases, the J end lost 1 base, and 15 bases lay between the germline ends. The CDR3 contains 14 residues. Germline V gives CDR1 DFQATT, CDR2 SNEGSKA (reference sequence). In DNA, the CDR3 is TGCAGTGCCCCTCCGGGGGACGATAACTATGGCTACACCTTC. It encodes CSAPPGDDNYGYTF.

This clonotype was found a few times. This sequence joins TRBV27 and TRBJ2-7, with D possibly being TRBD1 or TRBD2 (6 bases each). The CDR3 contains 16 residues. Trimming shortened V by 2 bases and J by 2 bases, and 16 bases separated the two germline ends. Per the germline V gene, CDR1 is MNHEY and CDR2 is SMNVEV (reference sequence). CDR3 in DNA: TGTGCCAGCAGTTTAGCTCTATGGGGGGCACCCTACGAGCAGTACTTC. Translated, it gives CASSLALWGAPYEQYF.